The 13 T cell receptor beta chains given below trace back to one sample, sequenced in a study of blood T cell repertoires in COVID-19. Sequencing used immunoSEQ multiplex PCR; TCRdb keeps in-frame clones, though not all of them. Altogether about 410,000 clones are present, over 75% being singletons, with the ten largest covering about 1.4%. The sample taken for sequencing was peripheral blood. Source of these receptors: a middle-aged woman with COVID-19, enrolled during active disease.

The chain joins TRBV29-1 to TRBJ1-2; the match to TRBD1 covers 10 bases. The CDR3 runs 16 residues. The germline V gene has CDR1 SQVTM and CDR2 ANQGSEA. J lost 3 bases, V lost 4 bases, and 11 bases had no gene match. The CDR3 region has the DNA TGCAGCGTTGGGTCGACAGGGGGCGCGATCGACTATGGCTACACCTTC. This encodes CSVGSTGGAIDYGYTF.

J is TRBJ1-6 and V is TRBV28; 7 bases are shared with TRBD1. CDR1 and CDR2 from the germline V gene are MDHEN and SYDVKM. With V trimmed by 6 bases and J by 7 bases, 6 bases remained unmatched. The CDR3 is made up of 14 amino acids. The CDR3 DNA reads as TGTGCCAGCAGCTTGAGGGGGCCGAATTCACCCCTCCACTTT. This translates into CASSLRGPNSPLHF.

The genes are TRBV7-9 and TRBJ1-1; D may be TRBD1 (5 bases). Per the germline V gene, CDR1 is SEHNR and CDR2 is FQNEAQ (reference sequence). Trimming took off 8 bases at V and 0 bases at J, with 10 bases between the two ends. The CDR3 is made up of 13 amino acids. Here the CDR3 reads CASERQMNTEAFF. CDR3 bases: TGTGCCAGCGAGAGACAGATGAACACTGAAGCTTTCTTT.

The chain has TRBV7-9 and TRBJ1-1; 7 bases map to TRBD1. The length of the CDR3 is 15 residues. Germline CDR1 is SEHNR and CDR2 is FQNEAQ (reference sequence). J lost 7 bases, V lost 5 bases, and 13 bases had no gene match. CDR3 bases: TGTGCCAGCAGCCAAGGAGGGGGCCCGGTCGGTGAAGCTTTCTTT. Amino acids: CASSQGGGPVGEAFF.

CDR3 amino acids: CASSLQGASWDTEAFF. The CDR3 DNA sequence: TGCGCCAGCAGCTTACAGGGGGCAAGCTGGGACACTGAAGCTTTCTTT. The rearrangement links TRBV5-1 to TRBJ1-1; 9 bases agree with TRBD1. CDR1 is SGHRS and CDR2 is YFSETQ in the germline V gene. V shed 2 bases and J 3 bases; nucleotides not matched to a gene: 8. This CDR3 comprises 16 residues.

The CDR3 reads CASSFPGQEKAFF. Written as DNA, the CDR3 is TGTGCCAGCAGTTTCCCTGGACAGGAAAAAGCTTTCTTT. The V gene is TRBV28, the J gene TRBJ1-1; TRBD1 agrees at 7 bases. V was clipped by 3 bases and J by 9 bases; unmatched bases: 7. Germline lookup yields CDR1 MDHEN and CDR2 SYDVKM. The CDR3 loop spans 13 amino acids.

The CDR3 is CASSVDQVPGNTIYF. The DNA for the CDR3 is TGTGCCAGCAGCGTAGATCAGGTCCCTGGAAACACCATATATTTT. The chain employs TRBV9 and TRBJ1-3; D is undetermined. V lost 0 bases to trimming and J lost 2 bases, with 9 bases between them. Germline V gene lookup returns CDR1 SGDLS and CDR2 YYNGEE. This CDR3 has 15 amino acids.

DNA of the CDR3: TGTGCCAGTAATACGGGACAGGGAGGTCAGCCCCAGCATTTT. Protein product: CASNTGQGGQPQHF. The chain joins TRBV19 to TRBJ1-5; 9 bases are shared with TRBD1. Losses at the gene ends were 7 bases for V and 6 bases for J; bases not matched to a gene: 7. In germline, CDR1 is LNHDA, CDR2 SQIVND (reference sequence). CDR3 length: 14 residues.

The rearrangement joins TRBV13 to TRBJ1-1; D is possibly TRBD1 (5 bases). Germline CDR1 is PRHDT and CDR2 is FYEKMQ (reference sequence). This CDR3 is 19 amino acids long. Trimming removed 4 bases from V and 0 bases from J, with 24 bases in between. Here the CDR3 reads CASSSTSGGAARVNTEAFF. CDR3 DNA sequence: TGTGCCAGCAGCTCTACTTCTGGAGGGGCCGCGAGGGTGAACACTGAAGCTTTCTTT.

The V and J genes are TRBV11-2 and TRBJ1-1; 9 bases agree with TRBD1. The germline CDR1 and CDR2 sequences are SGHAT and FQNNGV. This CDR3 is built from 15 residues. V was pared by 5 bases and J by 8 bases, with 12 bases of the junction left unmatched. CDR3 DNA sequence: TGTGCCAGCAGCCCTGGGACAGGGAGGGGACTGGAAGCTTTCTTT. Translating gives CASSPGTGRGLEAFF.

The chain links TRBV15 to TRBJ1-4; D gene ambiguous. Germline V gene sequence: CDR1 LNHNV, CDR2 YYDKDF (reference sequence). The CDR3 loop spans 13 amino acids. Trimming left V 0 bases short and J 5 bases short, with 4 bases between. CDR3 nucleotide sequence: TGTGCCACCAGCAGAGACAGAAATGAAAAACTGTTTTTT. This encodes CATSRDRNEKLFF.

The chain employs TRBV5-1 and TRBJ1-2; D possibly corresponds to TRBD1 (6 bases). The ends were cut back, 3 bases at V and 4 bases at J, with 13 bases in the middle. The CDR3 extends over 14 amino acids. Germline assignment: CDR1 SGHRS and CDR2 YFSETQ. The CDR3 loop reads CASSSDRNSYGYTF. CDR3 nucleotide sequence: TGCGCCAGCAGCTCCGACAGGAATTCCTATGGCTACACCTTC.

The V call is TRBV29-1, the J call TRBJ2-7; 8 bases align to TRBD2. Per the germline V gene, CDR1 is SQVTM and CDR2 is ANQGSEA. CDR3 size: 13 residues. With 6 bases clipped from V and 2 bases from J, the junction kept 6 bases outside the gene matches. The CDR3 loop reads CSVIPGLAYEQYF. The CDR3 DNA follows: TGCAGCGTCATCCCGGGACTAGCCTACGAGCAGTACTTC.